One T cell receptor (beta chain) is described in this entry. The antigen is unknown. Germline V CDR1 and CDR2: GTSNPN, SVGIG (reference sequence). J was trimmed by 4 bases and V by 2 bases; bases with no gene match: 4. The CDR3 has 15 residues. The donors belonged to the roughly 110-subject validation cohort, separate from the 666-subject first cohort. The data belong to a study of cytomegalovirus exposure and HLA in healthy donors. Study conclusions and caveats: One later analysis, an examination of the roughly 130 validation repertoires, found that first-cohort TCR clusters tended to co-occur in them. Cytomegalovirus-associated status was assigned to about 180 TCR beta chains.

Only in-frame clones appear in the TCRdb table, and some are missing; sequencing was by immunoSEQ multiplex PCR. The data show under 250,000 clones, with around nine tenths seen just once and 2% to 2.5% held by the top ten. The chain carries TRBV30 and TRBJ2-1, with 11 bases matching TRBD2. Sequencing was performed on PBMCs. The TCR originated in a woman between 18 and 30 years old in good health and CMV-seropositive. The CDR3 here is CAWSTGLAVYNEQFF. As DNA, the CDR3 is TGTGCCTGGAGTACGGGACTAGCGGTTTACAATGAGCAGTTCTTC.